Listed below are T cell receptor beta chains from one sample, sequenced in a study of blood T cell repertoires in COVID-19. Sequencing used immunoSEQ multiplex PCR; TCRdb keeps in-frame clones, though not all of them. This table holds about 180,000 clones, roughly 80% found once. The sample was PBMCs or T cells enriched from blood (not recorded which). The receptors come from a man between 60 and 70 years old who had been exposed to COVID-19. Each CDR3 is given with its conserved first and last residue. Fields, in order: J gene, clone size, D gene, V gene, CDR3 protein, CDR3 DNA. A D gene is named only where the DNA matches it firmly. The size entry is marked missing in some rows and otherwise reads once, few, many or a size class.

j_gene: TRBJ1-1; abundance: many; d_gene: -; v_gene: TRBV27; CDR3aa: CASSSQATLGLGAFF; CDR3nt: TGTGCCAGCAGTTCCCAGGCCACGTTAGGCCTTGGAGCTTTCTTT
j_gene: TRBJ1-2; abundance: -; d_gene: -; v_gene: TRBV6-4; CDR3aa: CASSDRGRALFNYGYTF; CDR3nt: TGTGCCAGCAGTGACCGTGGCAGGGCCCTGTTTAACTATGGCTACACCTTC
j_gene: TRBJ1-1; abundance: -; d_gene: -; v_gene: TRBV9; CDR3aa: CASSVVPEPNTEAFF; CDR3nt: TGTGCCAGCAGCGTAGTCCCGGAGCCGAACACTGAAGCTTTCTTT
j_gene: TRBJ2-1; abundance: few; d_gene: TRBD2; v_gene: TRBV3-1/TRBV3-2; CDR3aa: CASSPPGVAGANNEQFF; CDR3nt: TGTGCCAGCAGCCCCCCCGGGGTGGCGGGAGCTAACAATGAGCAGTTCTTC
j_gene: TRBJ2-1; abundance: -; d_gene: -; v_gene: TRBV7-9; CDR3aa: CASSLTSSYNEQFF; CDR3nt: TGTGCCAGCAGCTTGACTAGCTCCTACAATGAGCAGTTCTTC
j_gene: TRBJ1-2; abundance: few; d_gene: -; v_gene: TRBV30; CDR3aa: CAWSRTTGYTF; CDR3nt: TGTGCCTGGAGTCGGACTACGGGCTACACCTTC
j_gene: TRBJ2-2; abundance: -; d_gene: TRBD1; v_gene: TRBV28; CDR3aa: CASSDRGPRDTGELFF; CDR3nt: TGTGCCAGCAGCGACAGGGGCCCCAGGGACACCGGGGAGCTGTTTTTT
j_gene: TRBJ2-1; abundance: -; d_gene: TRBD2; v_gene: TRBV19; CDR3aa: CASSRTSGFPYNEQFF; CDR3nt: TGTGCCAGTAGTCGGACTAGCGGGTTTCCTTACAATGAGCAGTTCTTC
j_gene: TRBJ2-5; abundance: -; d_gene: TRBD2; v_gene: TRBV24-1; CDR3aa: CATSDLPLRGGETQYF; CDR3nt: TGTGCCACCAGTGATTTGCCCCTTCGGGGGGGAGAGACCCAGTACTTC
j_gene: TRBJ2-7; abundance: -; d_gene: -; v_gene: TRBV6-5; CDR3aa: CASSLDILSYEQYF; CDR3nt: TGTGCCAGCAGTTTGGACATACTCAGCTACGAGCAGTACTTC
j_gene: TRBJ1-1; abundance: -; d_gene: -; v_gene: TRBV9; CDR3aa: CASSVSETAEAFF; CDR3nt: TGTGCCAGCAGCGTATCAGAGACAGCTGAAGCTTTCTTT
j_gene: TRBJ2-5; abundance: -; d_gene: TRBD1; v_gene: TRBV28; CDR3aa: CASSSLGTGGQETQYF; CDR3nt: TGTGCCAGCAGCTCACTCGGGACAGGGGGACAAGAGACCCAGTACTTC
j_gene: TRBJ2-1; abundance: many; d_gene: TRBD2; v_gene: TRBV7-8; CDR3aa: CASSGRSGSPYNEQFF; CDR3nt: TGTGCCAGCAGCGGACGTAGCGGGAGTCCCTACAATGAGCAGTTCTTC
j_gene: TRBJ2-1; abundance: -; d_gene: -; v_gene: TRBV27; CDR3aa: CASSSAVTSYNEQFF; CDR3nt: TGTGCCAGCAGTTCGGCGGTTACCTCCTACAATGAGCAGTTCTTC
j_gene: TRBJ2-7; abundance: -; d_gene: -; v_gene: TRBV27; CDR3aa: CASSFYRSYEQYF; CDR3nt: TGTGCCAGCAGTTTTTACAGGTCCTACGAGCAGTACTTC
j_gene: TRBJ2-2; abundance: -; d_gene: TRBD1; v_gene: TRBV6-2/TRBV6-3; CDR3aa: CASSGRTGAGELFF; CDR3nt: TGTGCCAGCAGTGGAAGGACAGGGGCCGGGGAGCTGTTTTTT
j_gene: TRBJ1-1; abundance: -; d_gene: TRBD1; v_gene: TRBV7-9; CDR3aa: CASSSDRANEAFF; CDR3nt: TGTGCCAGCAGCTCGGACAGGGCAAACGAAGCTTTCTTT
j_gene: TRBJ2-6; abundance: -; d_gene: TRBD2; v_gene: TRBV5-1; CDR3aa: CASSGRTSGTSGANVLTF; CDR3nt: TGCGCCAGCAGCGGACGGACTAGCGGAACCTCTGGGGCCAACGTCCTGACTTTC
j_gene: TRBJ2-1; abundance: -; d_gene: TRBD2; v_gene: TRBV4-3; CDR3aa: CASSQDPPSGGSYNEQFF; CDR3nt: TGCGCCAGCAGCCAAGATCCTCCTAGCGGGGGCTCCTACAATGAGCAGTTCTTC
j_gene: TRBJ1-1; abundance: -; d_gene: -; v_gene: TRBV6-6; CDR3aa: CASSYIRGTEAFF; CDR3nt: TGTGCCAGCAGTTACATCAGGGGTACTGAAGCTTTCTTT
j_gene: TRBJ1-2; abundance: -; d_gene: TRBD1; v_gene: TRBV27; CDR3aa: CASRRPGQGDYGYTF; CDR3nt: TGTGCCAGCAGGAGGCCGGGACAGGGGGACTATGGCTACACCTTC
j_gene: TRBJ2-7; abundance: -; d_gene: TRBD2; v_gene: TRBV5-1; CDR3aa: CASSLEVGRTYEQYF; CDR3nt: TGCGCCAGCAGCTTGGAAGTCGGGAGGACCTACGAGCAGTACTTC
j_gene: TRBJ1-1; abundance: -; d_gene: TRBD1; v_gene: TRBV19; CDR3aa: CASSPRTGRWDTEAFF; CDR3nt: TGTGCCAGTAGTCCCCGGACAGGCCGGTGGGACACTGAAGCTTTCTTT
j_gene: TRBJ1-1; abundance: -; d_gene: TRBD1; v_gene: TRBV29-1; CDR3aa: CSAGTGNTEAFF; CDR3nt: TGCAGCGCCGGGACAGGGAACACTGAAGCTTTCTTT
j_gene: TRBJ2-6; abundance: -; d_gene: TRBD1; v_gene: TRBV7-3; CDR3aa: CASSTRGQGALSGANVLTF; CDR3nt: TGTGCCAGCAGCACTAGGGGACAGGGGGCCCTCTCTGGGGCCAACGTCCTGACTTTC
j_gene: TRBJ2-2; abundance: -; d_gene: -; v_gene: TRBV10-1; CDR3aa: CASSGRGNTGELFF; CDR3nt: TGCGCCAGCAGTGGGCGGGGGAACACCGGGGAGCTGTTTTTT
j_gene: TRBJ2-1; abundance: -; d_gene: TRBD2; v_gene: TRBV19; CDR3aa: CASRVESGTRPNEQFF; CDR3nt: TGTGCCAGTAGAGTCGAATCCGGGACTAGGCCCAATGAGCAGTTCTTC
j_gene: TRBJ2-1; abundance: once; d_gene: TRBD2; v_gene: TRBV7-2; CDR3aa: CASSLAPGLARGEQFF; CDR3nt: TGTGCCAGCAGCTTAGCGCCGGGACTAGCGCGTGGTGAGCAGTTCTTC
j_gene: TRBJ1-5; abundance: -; d_gene: TRBD1; v_gene: TRBV6-5; CDR3aa: CASSWTGGSQPQHF; CDR3nt: TGTGCCAGCAGTTGGACAGGGGGGAGTCAGCCCCAGCATTTT
j_gene: TRBJ2-3; abundance: -; d_gene: -; v_gene: TRBV7-2; CDR3aa: CASSLGPDTQYF; CDR3nt: TGTGCCAGCAGCTTAGGGCCAGATACGCAGTATTTT
j_gene: TRBJ2-7; abundance: -; d_gene: -; v_gene: TRBV19; CDR3aa: CASSPQGGAGTYEQYF; CDR3nt: TGTGCCAGTAGTCCCCAAGGGGGGGCAGGTACCTACGAGCAGTACTTC
j_gene: TRBJ1-2; abundance: -; d_gene: -; v_gene: TRBV23-1; CDR3aa: CASSSNFYGYTF; CDR3nt: TGCGCCAGCAGTTCCAATTTCTATGGCTACACCTTC
j_gene: TRBJ2-3; abundance: -; d_gene: -; v_gene: TRBV6-4; CDR3aa: CASREEAHTDTQYF; CDR3nt: TGTGCCAGCAGAGAAGAGGCACACACAGATACGCAGTATTTT
j_gene: TRBJ2-7; abundance: -; d_gene: TRBD2; v_gene: TRBV2; CDR3aa: CASSELAVPYEQYF; CDR3nt: TGTGCCAGCAGTGAGCTAGCGGTGCCCTACGAGCAGTACTTC
j_gene: TRBJ1-1; abundance: -; d_gene: -; v_gene: TRBV19; CDR3aa: CASSIGAQNTEAFF; CDR3nt: TGTGCCAGTAGTATTGGGGCCCAGAACACTGAAGCTTTCTTT
j_gene: TRBJ2-5; abundance: -; d_gene: -; v_gene: TRBV19; CDR3aa: CASSPRGRRETQYF; CDR3nt: TGTGCCAGTAGTCCGCGAGGTAGGCGAGAGACCCAGTACTTC
j_gene: TRBJ2-7; abundance: few; d_gene: -; v_gene: TRBV13; CDR3aa: CASSLNSHYEQYF; CDR3nt: TGTGCCAGCAGCTTAAACAGTCACTACGAGCAGTACTTC
j_gene: TRBJ2-3; abundance: -; d_gene: -; v_gene: TRBV7-8; CDR3aa: CANSLVLDTQYF; CDR3nt: TGTGCCAACAGCTTAGTTCTAGATACGCAGTATTTT
j_gene: TRBJ2-3; abundance: -; d_gene: TRBD1; v_gene: TRBV29-1; CDR3aa: CSVQMGQGSLTDTQYF; CDR3nt: TGCAGCGTTCAAATGGGACAGGGGTCCCTCACAGATACGCAGTATTTT
j_gene: TRBJ1-4; abundance: -; d_gene: TRBD1; v_gene: TRBV24-1; CDR3aa: CATSDSGTGSEKLFF; CDR3nt: TGTGCCACCAGTGATTCGGGGACAGGGAGCGAAAAACTGTTTTTT
j_gene: TRBJ1-5; abundance: few; d_gene: -; v_gene: TRBV19; CDR3aa: CASSRGQANSNQPQHF; CDR3nt: TGTGCCAGTAGTCGAGGGCAGGCAAATAGCAATCAGCCCCAGCATTTT
j_gene: TRBJ1-6; abundance: -; d_gene: -; v_gene: TRBV27; CDR3aa: CASSPPGNNSPLHF; CDR3nt: TGTGCCAGCAGCCCCCCAGGGAACAATTCACCCCTCCACTTT
j_gene: TRBJ1-2; abundance: -; d_gene: TRBD1; v_gene: TRBV9; CDR3aa: CASSVGDRGGNYGYTF; CDR3nt: TGTGCCAGCAGCGTAGGAGACAGGGGGGGAAACTATGGCTACACCTTC
j_gene: TRBJ2-5; abundance: -; d_gene: TRBD2; v_gene: TRBV9; CDR3aa: CASSVDPPSGVQETQYF; CDR3nt: TGTGCCAGCAGCGTAGATCCCCCTAGCGGAGTCCAAGAGACCCAGTACTTC
j_gene: TRBJ2-2; abundance: -; d_gene: -; v_gene: TRBV19; CDR3aa: CASSMLGNTGELFF; CDR3nt: TGTGCCAGTAGTATGCTCGGGAACACCGGGGAGCTGTTTTTT
j_gene: TRBJ2-7; abundance: once; d_gene: TRBD2; v_gene: TRBV27; CDR3aa: CASIPAGAYEQYF; CDR3nt: TGTGCCAGCATACCAGCGGGAGCTTACGAGCAGTACTTC
j_gene: TRBJ1-1; abundance: -; d_gene: TRBD1; v_gene: TRBV7-6; CDR3aa: CASSLGTGNTEAFF; CDR3nt: TGTGCCAGCAGCTTAGGGACAGGGAACACTGAAGCTTTCTTT
j_gene: TRBJ2-3; abundance: -; d_gene: TRBD2; v_gene: TRBV3-1/TRBV3-2; CDR3aa: CASSQVAGRATDTQYF; CDR3nt: TGTGCCAGCAGCCAAGTGGCCGGGAGGGCCACAGATACGCAGTATTTT
j_gene: TRBJ2-3; abundance: few; d_gene: TRBD1; v_gene: TRBV7-9; CDR3aa: CASSLGQGADTQYF; CDR3nt: TGTGCCAGCAGCCTGGGACAGGGGGCAGATACGCAGTATTTT